This T cell receptor beta chain was identified in a study of cytomegalovirus exposure and HLA in healthy donors. General study points: Later analysis placed DRB1 highest and HLA-C lowest in TCR association rates, which differed by HLA locus. The study had only CMV serostatus as immune exposure information.

With respect to this clone: Its antigen is currently unknown.

CDR1 and CDR2 (germline): SGHVS, FQNEAQ. The CDR3 has 16 amino acids. J lost 1 base, V lost 7 bases, and 11 bases had no gene match. The PCR used 60 Vbeta and 13 Jbeta primers. Profiling relied on immunoSEQ multiplex PCR, and the TCRdb table lists in-frame clones only, not all of them. The sample lists about 160,000 clones; over 80% were seen once. The sequence derives from a male donor in good health and CMV-seropositive. The chain couples TRBV7-8 to TRBJ2-7; TRBD2 matches 9 bases. Sequencing was done on a sample of PBMCs. This chain's CDR3 is CASTIGAGGGSYEQYF. In DNA form, the CDR3 reads TGTGCCAGCACCATCGGAGCGGGAGGAGGGTCCTACGAGCAGTACTTC.